This T cell receptor (beta chain) emerged from a study of cytomegalovirus exposure and HLA in healthy donors. PCR involved 60 Vbeta and 13 Jbeta primers. The method was immunoSEQ multiplex PCR; TCRdb's version includes in-frame clones alone and lacks a portion of them. The data contain about 270,000 clones, 70% to 90% of them seen just once; the ten biggest clones take up around 3.7%. The CDR3 spans 15 residues. V was shortened by 2 bases and J by 2 bases, with 12 bases between the two germline ends. Looked up from germline, CDR1 is MNHEY and CDR2 is SVGAGI. The clonotype was recovered from a man aged 35 to 55 in good health and CMV-seropositive. The V and J genes are TRBV6-5 and TRBJ1-2; tentatively, D is TRBD1 (6 bases). The material sequenced was PBMCs. CDR3 sequence (DNA): TGTGCCAGCAGTTACCAGGCAGGGGCGAACTATGGCTACACCTTC. It is translated as CASSYQAGANYGYTF.